The T cell receptor (beta chain) under discussion was sequenced for a study of blood T cell repertoires in COVID-19. In the study overall: Both acute and convalescent COVID-19 samples were obtained from the United States, Italy and Spain.

Authors' data handling: Reference gene primer amplification gave estimated nucleated cell counts. This table comes from immunoSEQ multiplex PCR, and its TCRdb copy is limited to in-frame clones, with some not included. V and J calls and clone size are as listed in that table; D and trimming were resolved from the DNA. The sample gives roughly 180,000 clones, around 89% of which show up once; approximately 4% is in the top ten. The V and J ends lost 3 bases and 7 bases respectively, with 13 bases between them. The CDR3 length is 14 residues. Germline CDR1 and CDR2: LNHDA and SQIVND (reference sequence). The count of this clone is one.

This TCR was sampled from a woman aged 30 to 39 with acute or convalescent COVID-19. The specimen was peripheral blood. The V call is TRBV19, the J call TRBJ1-5, with unresolved D. CDR3 coding DNA: TGTGCCAGTAGTATTCTTATGTTTGAGCAGCCCCAGCATTTT. Residues: CASSILMFEQPQHF.